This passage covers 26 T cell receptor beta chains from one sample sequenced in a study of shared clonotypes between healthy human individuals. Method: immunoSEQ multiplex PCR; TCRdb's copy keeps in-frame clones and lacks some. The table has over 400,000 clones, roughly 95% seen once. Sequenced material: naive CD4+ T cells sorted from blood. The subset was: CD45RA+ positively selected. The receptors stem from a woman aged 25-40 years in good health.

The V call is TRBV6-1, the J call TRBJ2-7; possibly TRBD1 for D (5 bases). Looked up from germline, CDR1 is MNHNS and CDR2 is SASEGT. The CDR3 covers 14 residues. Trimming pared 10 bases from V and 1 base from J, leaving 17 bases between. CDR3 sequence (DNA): TGTGCCACCTTACCTAGACAGATATCCTACGAGCAGTACTTC. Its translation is CATLPRQISYEQYF.

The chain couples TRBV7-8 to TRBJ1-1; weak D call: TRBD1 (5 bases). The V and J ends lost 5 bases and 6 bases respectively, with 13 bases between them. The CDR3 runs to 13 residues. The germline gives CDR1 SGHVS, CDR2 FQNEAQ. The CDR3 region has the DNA TGTGCCAGCAGCCCGGTCCAGGGTCCTGAAGCTTTCTTT. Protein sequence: CASSPVQGPEAFF.

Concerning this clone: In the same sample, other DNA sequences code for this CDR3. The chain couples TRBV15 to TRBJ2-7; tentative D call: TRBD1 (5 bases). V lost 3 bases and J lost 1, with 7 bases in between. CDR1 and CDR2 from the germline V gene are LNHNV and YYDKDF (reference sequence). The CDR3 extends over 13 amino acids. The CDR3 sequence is CATSRDKSYEQYF. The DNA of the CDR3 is TGTGCCACCAGCAGGGACAAATCCTACGAGCAGTACTTC. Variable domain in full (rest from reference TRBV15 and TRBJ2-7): DAMVIQNPRYQVTQFGKPVTLSCSQTLNHNVMYWYQQKSSQAPKLLFHYYDKDFNNEADTPDNFQSRRPNTSFCFLDIRSPGLGDTAMYLCATSRDKSYEQYFGPGTRLTVT.

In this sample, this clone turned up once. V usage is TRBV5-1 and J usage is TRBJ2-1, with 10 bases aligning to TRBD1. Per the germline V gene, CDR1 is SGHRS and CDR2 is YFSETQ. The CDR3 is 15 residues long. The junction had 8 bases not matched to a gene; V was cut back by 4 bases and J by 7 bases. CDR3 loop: CASSRGTGESNEQFF. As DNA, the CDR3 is TGCGCCAGCAGCAGGGGGACAGGGGAAAGTAATGAGCAGTTCTTC.

CDR3 nucleotides: TGCGCCAGCAGCTGGGAAACCGGGGAGCTGTTTTTT. Translated, it gives CASSWETGELFF. The chain couples TRBV5-1 to TRBJ2-2; D ambiguous. CDR3 size: 12 residues. Germline CDR1 reads SGHRS; CDR2 reads YFSETQ. The V gene lost 3 bases and the J gene lost 5 bases, with 5 bases spanning the gap.

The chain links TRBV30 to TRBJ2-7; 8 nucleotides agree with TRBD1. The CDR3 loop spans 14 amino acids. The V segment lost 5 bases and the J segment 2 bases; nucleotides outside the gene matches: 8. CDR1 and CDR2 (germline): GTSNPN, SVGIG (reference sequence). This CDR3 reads CAWVDRVRPYEQYF. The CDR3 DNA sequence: TGTGCCTGGGTGGACAGGGTTAGGCCCTACGAGCAGTACTTC. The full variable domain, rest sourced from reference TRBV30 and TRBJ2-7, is SQTIHQWPATLVQPVGSPLSLECTVEGTSNPNLYWYRQAAGRGLQLLFYSVGIGQISSEVPQNLSASRPQDRQFILSSKKLLLSDSGFYLCAWVDRVRPYEQYFGPGTRLTVT.

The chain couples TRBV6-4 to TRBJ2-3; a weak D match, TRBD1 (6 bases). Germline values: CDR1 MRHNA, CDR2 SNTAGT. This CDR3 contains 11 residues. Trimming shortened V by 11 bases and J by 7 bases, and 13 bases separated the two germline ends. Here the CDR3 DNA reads TGTGCCCGTCCGACAGGCTATACGCAGTATTTT. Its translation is CARPTGYTQYF.

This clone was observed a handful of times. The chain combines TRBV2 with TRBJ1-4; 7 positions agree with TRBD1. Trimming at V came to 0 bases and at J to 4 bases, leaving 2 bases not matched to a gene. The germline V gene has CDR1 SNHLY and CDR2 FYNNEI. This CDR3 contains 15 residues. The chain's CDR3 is CASSEAGTVNEKLFF. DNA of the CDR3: TGTGCCAGCAGTGAAGCAGGGACAGTTAATGAAAAACTGTTTTTT.

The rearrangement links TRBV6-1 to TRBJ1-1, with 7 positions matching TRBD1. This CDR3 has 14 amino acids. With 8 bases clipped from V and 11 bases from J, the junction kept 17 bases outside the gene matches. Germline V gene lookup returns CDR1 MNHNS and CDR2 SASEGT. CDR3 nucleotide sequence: TGTGCCAGCGCGAGAAACCGGGACAGCTTCCTGGCTTTCTTT. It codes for CASARNRDSFLAFF.

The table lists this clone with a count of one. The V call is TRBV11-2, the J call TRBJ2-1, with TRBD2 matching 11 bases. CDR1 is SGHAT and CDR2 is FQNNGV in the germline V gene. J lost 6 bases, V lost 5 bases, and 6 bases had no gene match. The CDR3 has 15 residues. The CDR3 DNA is TGTGCCAGCAGCAAACTAGCGGGGGTACTCAATGAGCAGTTCTTC. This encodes CASSKLAGVLNEQFF.

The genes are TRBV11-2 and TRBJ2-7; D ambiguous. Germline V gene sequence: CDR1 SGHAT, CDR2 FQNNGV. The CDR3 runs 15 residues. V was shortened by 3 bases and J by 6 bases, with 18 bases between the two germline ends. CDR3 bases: TGTGCCAGCAGCTTTGGTGGAACTACGTTCGGCGAGCAGTACTTC. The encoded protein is CASSFGGTTFGEQYF.

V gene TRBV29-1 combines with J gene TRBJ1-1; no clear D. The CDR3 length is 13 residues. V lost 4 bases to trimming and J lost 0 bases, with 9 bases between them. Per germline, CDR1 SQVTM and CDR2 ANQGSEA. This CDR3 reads CSVVGRMNTEAFF. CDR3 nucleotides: TGCAGCGTTGTGGGCAGAATGAACACTGAAGCTTTCTTT.

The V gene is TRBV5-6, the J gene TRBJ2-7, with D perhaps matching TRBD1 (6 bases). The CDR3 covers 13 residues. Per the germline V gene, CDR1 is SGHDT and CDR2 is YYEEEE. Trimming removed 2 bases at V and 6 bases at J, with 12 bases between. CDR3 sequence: CASSFQGSREQYF. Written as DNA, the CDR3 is TGTGCCAGCAGCTTTCAGGGGTCCCGCGAGCAGTACTTC.

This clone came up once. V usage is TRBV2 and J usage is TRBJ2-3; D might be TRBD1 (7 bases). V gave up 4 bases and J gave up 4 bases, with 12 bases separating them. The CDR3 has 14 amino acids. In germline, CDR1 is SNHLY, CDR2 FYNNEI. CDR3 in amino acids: CASSGGGTADTQYF. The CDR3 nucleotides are TGTGCCAGCAGTGGTGGAGGGACAGCAGATACGCAGTATTTT.

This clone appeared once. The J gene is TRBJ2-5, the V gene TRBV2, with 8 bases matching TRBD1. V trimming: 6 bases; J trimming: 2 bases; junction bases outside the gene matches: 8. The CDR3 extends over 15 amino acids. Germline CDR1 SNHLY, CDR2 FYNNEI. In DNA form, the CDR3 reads TGTGCCAGCAGAGCGCGGACAGGGAAACAAGAGACCCAGTACTTC. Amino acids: CASRARTGKQETQYF.

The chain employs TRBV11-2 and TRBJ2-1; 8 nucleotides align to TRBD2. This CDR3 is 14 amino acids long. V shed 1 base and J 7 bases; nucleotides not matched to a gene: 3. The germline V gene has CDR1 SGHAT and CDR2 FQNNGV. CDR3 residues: CASSLAGGWNEQFF. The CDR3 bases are TGTGCCAGCAGCTTAGCGGGAGGGTGGAATGAGCAGTTCTTC.

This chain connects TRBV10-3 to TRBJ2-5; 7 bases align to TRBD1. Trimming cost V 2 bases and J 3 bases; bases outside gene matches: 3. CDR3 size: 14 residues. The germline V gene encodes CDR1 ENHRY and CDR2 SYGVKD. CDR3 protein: CAISEADREETQYF. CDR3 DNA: TGTGCCATCAGTGAGGCAGACAGGGAAGAGACCCAGTACTTC.

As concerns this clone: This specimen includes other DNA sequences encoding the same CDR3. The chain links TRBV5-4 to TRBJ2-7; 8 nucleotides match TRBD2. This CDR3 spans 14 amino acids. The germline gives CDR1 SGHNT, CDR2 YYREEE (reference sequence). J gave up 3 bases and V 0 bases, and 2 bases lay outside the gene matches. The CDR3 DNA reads TGTGCCAGCAGCTTGGCCGGGACTAGCTACGAGCAGTACTTC. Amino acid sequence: CASSLAGTSYEQYF.

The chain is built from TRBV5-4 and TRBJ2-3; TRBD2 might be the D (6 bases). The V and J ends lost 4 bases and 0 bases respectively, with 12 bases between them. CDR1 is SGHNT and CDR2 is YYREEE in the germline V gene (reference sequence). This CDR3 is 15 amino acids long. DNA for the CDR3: TGTGCCAGCAGCCCTCTAGCGCGAAGCACAGATACGCAGTATTTT. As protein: CASSPLARSTDTQYF.

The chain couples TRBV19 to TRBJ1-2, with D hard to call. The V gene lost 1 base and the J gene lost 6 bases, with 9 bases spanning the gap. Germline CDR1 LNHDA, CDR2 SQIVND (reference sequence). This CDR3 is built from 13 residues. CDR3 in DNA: TGTGCCAGTAGTATAGGCCCCAGGAATGGCTACACCTTC. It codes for CASSIGPRNGYTF.

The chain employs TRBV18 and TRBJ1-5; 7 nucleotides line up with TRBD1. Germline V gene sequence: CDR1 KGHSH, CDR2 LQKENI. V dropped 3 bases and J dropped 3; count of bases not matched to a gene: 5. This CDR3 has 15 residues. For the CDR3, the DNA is TGTGCCAGCTCACCGACGACAGGGCTCAATCAGCCCCAGCATTTT. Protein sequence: CASSPTTGLNQPQHF.

In DNA, the CDR3 is TGTGCCAGCAGCTTAGCCCAGGGCGCGCTCCAGCATTTT. It encodes CASSLAQGALQHF. The rearrangement links TRBV7-9 to TRBJ1-5; possible D gene TRBD1, 5 bases. V was cut by 0 bases and J by 12 bases, with 12 bases left in between. CDR1 and CDR2 from the germline V gene are SEHNR and FQNEAQ (reference sequence). The length of the CDR3 is 13 residues.

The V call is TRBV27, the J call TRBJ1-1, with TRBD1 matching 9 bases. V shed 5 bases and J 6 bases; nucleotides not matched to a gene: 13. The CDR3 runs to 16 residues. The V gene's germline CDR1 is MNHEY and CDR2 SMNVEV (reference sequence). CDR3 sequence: CASSRTGWDRASEAFF. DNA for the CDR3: TGTGCCAGCAGTCGGACGGGTTGGGACAGGGCTTCTGAAGCTTTCTTT.

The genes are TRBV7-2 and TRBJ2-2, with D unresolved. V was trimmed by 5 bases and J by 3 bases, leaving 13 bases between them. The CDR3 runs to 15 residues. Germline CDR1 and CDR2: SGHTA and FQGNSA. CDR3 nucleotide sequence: TGTGCCAGCAGCCCCTCGAATTTGGACACCGGGGAGCTGTTTTTT. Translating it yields CASSPSNLDTGELFF.

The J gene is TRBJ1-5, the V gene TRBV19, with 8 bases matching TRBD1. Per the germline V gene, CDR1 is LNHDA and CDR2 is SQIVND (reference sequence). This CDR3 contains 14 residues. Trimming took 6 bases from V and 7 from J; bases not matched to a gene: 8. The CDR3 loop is CASREQGAGQPQHF. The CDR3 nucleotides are TGTGCCAGTAGAGAGCAGGGGGCAGGCCAGCCCCAGCATTTT. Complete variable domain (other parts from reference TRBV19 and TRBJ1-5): DGGITQSPKYLFRKEGQNVTLSCEQNLNHDAMYWYRQDPGQGLRLIYYSQIVNDFQKGDIAEGYSVSREKKESFPLTVTSAQKNPTAFYLCASREQGAGQPQHFGDGTRLSIL.

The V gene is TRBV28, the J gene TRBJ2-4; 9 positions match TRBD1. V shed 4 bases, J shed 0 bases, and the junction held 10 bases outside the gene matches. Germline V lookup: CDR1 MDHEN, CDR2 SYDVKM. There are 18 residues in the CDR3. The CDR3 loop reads CASSSTTGGAGAKNIQYF. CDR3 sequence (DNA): TGTGCCAGCAGTTCGACCACAGGGGGCGCGGGAGCCAAAAACATTCAGTACTTC.